One and the same sample provided the 30 T cell receptor delta chains below, sequenced in a study of gamma-delta chains in newborns, infants, children. TCRdb reanalyzed the reads using CATT. The table has about 8,500 delta-chain clones, about 3.4% seen once. Sequenced material: blood. These receptors all stem from a child who was a newborn, infant or young child, either healthy, febrile or measles-vaccinated (not recorded which).

This clone was seen a few times. TCRdb's protein does not match the DNA translation at residue 3; the protein provided is translated from the DNA. The chain recombines TRDV2 with TRDJ3, with D possibly TRDD3 on 5 matching bases. Germline-derived CDR1 and CDR2 are GEAIGNYY and EKD. The CDR3 runs to 18 residues. CDR3 region: CARDPLTGSSWDTRQMFF. The CDR3 region has the DNA TGTGCCCGTGACCCCCTTACTGGTAGCTCCTGGGACACCCGACAGATGTTTTTC.

This clone was counted between two and nine times. The rearrangement uses TRDV2 and TRDJ3; D is possibly TRDD3 (6 bases). Trimming took off 0 bases at V and 0 bases at J, with 20 bases between the two ends. In germline, CDR1 is GEAIGNYY, CDR2 EKD. The CDR3 length is 21 residues. The CDR3 loop reads CACDTVGRGELSSWDTRQMFF. The CDR3 DNA sequence: TGTGCCTGTGACACCGTCGGTCGGGGGGAATTAAGCTCCTGGGACACCCGACAGATGTTTTTC.

Comments on this clone: For this DNA, TCRdb reports the protein of a much larger clone, which diverges at residue 11, most likely from a read error; the protein presented here is translated directly from the DNA. The CDR3 DNA reads TGTGCCTGTGACGTACTGGGGAGCTCCTGGGGCACCCGACAGATGTTTTTC. The encoded protein is CACDVLGSSWGTRQMFF. J is TRDJ3 and V is TRDV2; 7 bases are shared with TRDD3. Germline V gene sequence: CDR1 GEAIGNYY, CDR2 EKD. This CDR3 is built from 17 residues.

This clone was recorded a few times. This likely reflects a read error, since a far larger clone is one base away. The V gene is TRDV2, the J gene TRDJ3; 9 bases line up with TRDD3. Looked up from germline, CDR1 is GEAIGNYY and CDR2 is EKD. The CDR3 is made up of 17 amino acids. The CDR3 loop is CACDYWGSSWGTRQMFF. The CDR3 bases are TGTGCCTGTGACTACTGGGGGAGCTCCTGGGGCACCCGACAGATGTTTTTC.

Turning to this clone: Possible read error: a much larger clone is one base away. The chain combines TRDV2 with TRDJ3; 11 bases map to TRDD3. The J gene is absent in TCRdb and was assigned here via DNA matching to germline. Looked up from germline, CDR1 is GEAIGNYY and CDR2 is EKD. With 3 bases clipped from V and 0 bases from J, the junction kept 12 bases outside the gene matches. The CDR3 is 21 residues long. Here the CDR3 reads CACDPVSNGGYVSWDTRQMFF. The DNA of the CDR3 is TGTGCCTGTGACCCCGTCAGTAATGGGGGATACGTCTCCTGGGACACCCGACAGATGTTTTTC.

This clone is termed medium-sized. This may be a read error: a much more frequent sequence differs by one nucleotide. This sample includes further DNA sequences coding for the same CDR3. V and J are TRDV2 and TRDJ1; TRDD3 agrees at 7 bases. The CDR3 extends over 14 amino acids. The J segment lost 2 bases and the V segment lost 0 bases, leaving 2 bases of the junction unmatched. Germline assignment: CDR1 GEAIGNYY and CDR2 EKD. The CDR3 here is CACDTWGNTDKLIF. CDR3 in DNA: TGTGCCTGTGACACCTGGGGGAATACCGATAAACTCATCTTT.

This clone was observed a few times. The sample holds other DNA sequences that translate to the same CDR3. The rearrangement links TRDV2 to TRDJ2; 10 bases are shared with TRDD3. Germline values: CDR1 GEAIGNYY, CDR2 EKD. The CDR3 covers 15 residues. The V gene end was trimmed by 5 bases and the J gene end by 4 bases; junction bases not matched to a gene: 6. The CDR3 loop is CACGPLGDKTAQLFF. The CDR3 DNA follows: TGTGCCTGTGGTCCTCTGGGGGATAAGACAGCACAACTCTTCTTT.

The rearrangement uses TRDV2 and TRDJ3; 7 nucleotides match TRDD3. The CDR3 sequence is 19 residues long. The ends lost 2 bases at V and 2 bases at J; junction bases unmatched: 11. The germline gives CDR1 GEAIGNYY, CDR2 EKD. CDR3 DNA sequence: TGTGCCTGTGACAGGTACTACTGGGGATCAACCTGGGACACCCGACAGATGTTTTTC. Amino acids: CACDRYYWGSTWDTRQMFF.

The chain joins TRDV2 to TRDJ3; possible D gene TRDD3, 6 bases. In germline, CDR1 is GEAIGNYY, CDR2 EKD. Trimming shortened V by 0 bases and J by 0 bases, and 14 bases separated the two germline ends. The CDR3 is made up of 19 amino acids. The CDR3 is CACDTGRYESSWDTRQMFF. The CDR3 DNA is TGTGCCTGTGACACCGGGAGATACGAGAGCTCCTGGGACACCCGACAGATGTTTTTC.

This clone was counted at least ten times. The chain uses TRDV2 and TRDJ3; D remains unclear. Trimming cost V 0 bases and J 0 bases, with 11 bases left between them. The CDR3 is 18 residues long. The germline CDR1 and CDR2 sequences are GEAIGNYY and EKD. This CDR3 reads CACDTVRVSSWDTRQMFF. In DNA, the CDR3 is TGTGCCTGTGACACCGTAAGGGTAAGCTCCTGGGACACCCGACAGATGTTTTTC.

This clone was found a few times. An end of the junction does not agree with germline; a read error may underlie this. Other DNA sequences in the same sample also yield this CDR3. The V gene is TRDV2, the J gene TRDJ1; 7 bases match TRDD3. This CDR3 has 16 amino acids. Germline CDR1 and CDR2: GEAIGNYY and EKD. CDR3 DNA: TGCGCTTGTGACAGGCTGGGGGCCATGTACACCGATAAACTCATCTTT. Translating it yields CACDRLGAMYTDKLIF.

As to this clone: A far larger clone lies a single base away; this is likely a read error. This specimen includes other DNA sequences encoding the same CDR3. CDR3 sequence (DNA): TGCGCCTGTGACTACTGGGGACAGAGCTCCTGGGACACCCGACAGATGTTTTTC. Protein: CACDYWGQSSWDTRQMFF. The rearrangement links TRDV2 to TRDJ3; the match to TRDD3 covers 7 bases. CDR1 and CDR2 (germline): GEAIGNYY, EKD. There are 18 residues in the CDR3.

There are a few counts of this clone. TCRdb lists the protein of a much larger clone for this DNA, which differs at residue 7, so this is likely a read error; the protein given here is translated from the DNA itself. Other DNA sequences in this sample translate to the same CDR3. The chain is built from TRDV2 and TRDJ3, with D perhaps matching TRDD3 (5 bases). Germline CDR1 is GEAIGNYY and CDR2 is EKD. CDR3 length equals 13 residues. CDR3 coding DNA: TGTGCCTGTGACACCTGGGGCACCCGACAGATGTTTTTC. It yields the protein CACDTWGTRQMFF.

This clone was found a few times. At residue 3, the translated DNA and the protein in TCRdb do not agree; the protein given here is derived from the DNA. The chain links TRDV2 to TRDJ3; D remains ambiguous. Germline V gives CDR1 GEAIGNYY, CDR2 EKD. The CDR3 covers 18 residues. The CDR3 here is CARDTVGGSSWDTRQMFF. The CDR3 DNA reads TGTGCCCGTGACACCGTGGGTGGAAGCTCCTGGGACACCCGACAGATGTTTTTC.

This clone has only a few counts. A read error may explain this, as a much larger clone is one base away. This specimen includes other DNA sequences encoding the same CDR3. The CDR3 DNA is TGCGCCTGTGACACCGTACTGGGGGATACGACGGAGTCCTGGGACACCCGACAGATGTTTTTC. Its protein is CACDTVLGDTTESWDTRQMFF. The chain links TRDV2 to TRDJ3, with 13 bases aligning to TRDD3. The CDR3 sequence is 21 residues long. Germline CDR1 reads GEAIGNYY; CDR2 reads EKD.

This clone turned up a few times. The CDR3 sequence: CACDRVMGVLSYWDTRQMFF. The CDR3 nucleotides read TGTGCCTGTGACAGAGTAATGGGGGTCCTGAGCTACTGGGACACCCGACAGATGTTTTTC. The V call is TRDV2, the J call TRDJ3; D perhaps matches TRDD3 (6 bases). Trimming stripped 2 bases from V and 3 bases from J, with 22 bases between. CDR3 length: 20 residues. Germline loops: CDR1 GEAIGNYY, CDR2 EKD.

The table lists this clone with a few counts. The TCRdb protein comes from a much larger clone and disagrees with this DNA's translation at residue 3, likely due to a read error; the protein given here is derived from the DNA. V gene TRDV2 combines with J gene TRDJ1, with 8 bases aligning to TRDD3. CDR1 and CDR2 from the germline V gene are GEAIGNYY and EKD. CDR3 length: 16 amino acids. DNA of the CDR3: TGTGCCCGTGACACGTTACTGGGGGTACCCACCGATAAACTCATCTTT. Its translation: CARDTLLGVPTDKLIF.

A note on this clone: This clone may be a read error of a much larger clone one base away. Within the sample, other DNA sequences also encode this same CDR3. The chain is built from TRDV2 and TRDJ3, with TRDD3 matching 8 bases. CDR3 length equals 19 residues. Per germline, CDR1 GEAIGNYY and CDR2 EKD. V lost 2 bases to trimming and J lost 1 base; unmatched junction nucleotides: 9. The CDR3 protein is CACDNWGPLASWDTRQMFF. The CDR3 DNA is TGTGCCTGTGACAACTGGGGGCCATTAGCTTCCTGGGACACCCGACAGATGTTTTTC.

Relative to its sample, this clone is medium-sized. Other DNA sequences from this sample encode an identical CDR3 as well. This chain joins TRDV2 and TRDJ3, with TRDD3 identical over 12 bases. Trimming removed 0 bases from V and 1 base from J; junction bases left unmatched: 3. The CDR3 contains 19 residues. From germline, CDR1 is GEAIGNYY and CDR2 EKD. CDR3 sequence (DNA): TGTGCCTGTGACACCGTCTGGGGGATACGGTCCTGGGACACCCGACAGATGTTTTTC. This codes for CACDTVWGIRSWDTRQMFF.

This clone was picked up a small number of times. The same CDR3 arises from other DNA sequences in this sample as well. The chain combines TRDV2 with TRDJ3, with 8 nucleotides matching TRDD3. Germline V CDR1 and CDR2: GEAIGNYY, EKD. Trimming removed 3 bases from V and 0 bases from J; junction bases left unmatched: 9. The CDR3 is 19 amino acids. In DNA form, the CDR3 reads TGTGCCTGTGACTCGTACTGGGGGCCAAGCTCCTGGGACACCCGACAGATGTTTTTC. Its protein product is CACDSYWGPSSWDTRQMFF.

A word on this clone: An end of the junction differs from the germline gene, which may be a read error. This rearrangement joins TRDV2 to TRDJ3, with D possibly TRDD3 on 6 matching bases. The CDR3 runs to 19 residues. Germline V CDR1 and CDR2: GEAIGNYY, EKD. CDR3 protein: CACDTVGGLSSWGTRQMFF. DNA for the CDR3: TGTGCCTGTGACACGGTGGGGGGCCTTAGCTCCTGGGGCACCCGACAGATGTTTTTC.

Comments on this clone: Other DNA sequences within the sample encode an identical CDR3. The chain uses TRDV2 and TRDJ3, with 7 bases aligning to TRDD3. V shed 2 bases and J 4 bases; nucleotides not matched to a gene: 19. This CDR3 is 21 amino acids long. Germline CDR1 reads GEAIGNYY; CDR2 reads EKD. As DNA, the CDR3 is TGTGCCTGTGACATTCTACCCATCATGGGGGACAGCTCTTGGGACACCCGACAGATGTTTTTC. Its protein product is CACDILPIMGDSSWDTRQMFF.

A remark on this clone: The sample carries other DNA sequences with the same CDR3. V gene TRDV2 combines with J gene TRDJ3; 12 bases are shared with TRDD3. CDR3 size: 21 residues. J gave up 0 bases and V 0 bases, and 8 bases lay outside the gene matches. In germline, CDR1 is GEAIGNYY, CDR2 EKD. The DNA for the CDR3 is TGTGCCTGTGACACCCCTACTGGGGGATACACCAACTCCTGGGACACCCGACAGATGTTTTTC. Its translation: CACDTPTGGYTNSWDTRQMFF.

This clone ranks as medium-sized (0.01 to 0.1%). As DNA, the CDR3 is TGTGCCTGTGACATACTGGGGGATACCCCCTCCTGGGACACCCGACAGATGTTTTTC. As protein: CACDILGDTPSWDTRQMFF. V and J are TRDV2 and TRDJ3; 12 bases line up with TRDD3. V lost 2 bases and J lost 0; bases outside the gene matches: 4. CDR3 length equals 19 residues. The germline V gene has CDR1 GEAIGNYY and CDR2 EKD.

This clone was detected only a few times. This sample includes further DNA sequences coding for the same CDR3. Here the CDR3 DNA reads TGTGCCTGTGACTTACTGGGGGATACGTCCTGGGACACCCGACAGATGTTTTTC. Translation: CACDLLGDTSWDTRQMFF. This chain joins TRDV2 and TRDJ3; 13 positions agree with TRDD3. Germline CDR1 and CDR2: GEAIGNYY and EKD. This CDR3 has 18 residues. V lost 3 bases to trimming and J lost 1 base; unmatched junction nucleotides: 2.

A remark on this clone: This could be a read error, since a much larger clone is one nucleotide away. The genes are TRDV2 and TRDJ3; TRDD3 matches 8 bases. Germline lookup yields CDR1 GEAIGNYY and CDR2 EKD. Trimming removed 2 bases from V and 0 bases from J; junction bases left unmatched: 8. There are 19 residues in the CDR3. CDR3 region: CACDKGWGMSSWDTRQMFF. Written as DNA, the CDR3 is TGTGCCTGTGACAAAGGATGGGGGATGAGCTCCTGGGACACCCGACAGATGTTTTTC.

V gene TRDV2 combines with J gene TRDJ3, with 8 positions matching TRDD3. The trim removed 1 base at V and 0 bases at J, leaving 7 bases unmatched. CDR1 GEAIGNYY and CDR2 EKD come from the germline V gene. The CDR3 has 19 residues. CDR3 loop: CACDTGGFLSSWDTRQMFF. CDR3 in DNA: TGTGCCTGTGACACTGGGGGATTCCTCAGCTCCTGGGACACCCGACAGATGTTTTTC.

The rearrangement joins TRDV2 to TRDJ3, with 10 bases identical to TRDD3. Unmatched junction bases numbered 5, after V lost 3 bases and J lost 4 bases. Germline V gene lookup returns CDR1 GEAIGNYY and CDR2 EKD. The CDR3 runs to 17 residues. This CDR3 is CACDALGDSWDTRQMFF. CDR3 sequence (DNA): TGTGCCTGTGACGCACTGGGGGATTCTTGGGACACCCGACAGATGTTTTTC.

On this clone itself: A much larger clone is a single base away; this may be a read error. Other DNA sequences in this sample translate to the same CDR3. The chain links TRDV2 to TRDJ3, with TRDD3 matching 12 bases. V lost 2 bases and J lost 4; bases outside the gene matches: 5. Germline V CDR1 and CDR2: GEAIGNYY, EKD. The CDR3 runs 18 residues. The CDR3 protein is CACDKILGDTWDTRQMFF. Written as DNA, the CDR3 is TGTGCCTGTGACAAAATACTGGGGGATACTTGGGACACCCGACAGATGTTTTTC.

There are a few counts of this clone. The chain links TRDV2 to TRDJ2, with D perhaps TRDD3 (5 bases). Germline values: CDR1 GEAIGNYY, CDR2 EKD. The V gene lost 0 bases and the J gene lost 0 bases, with 13 bases spanning the gap. The CDR3 loop spans 17 amino acids. Written as DNA, the CDR3 is TGTGCCTGTGACACCCCGGGGGCCCCGTCTTTGACAGCACAACTCTTCTTT. It yields the protein CACDTPGAPSLTAQLFF.